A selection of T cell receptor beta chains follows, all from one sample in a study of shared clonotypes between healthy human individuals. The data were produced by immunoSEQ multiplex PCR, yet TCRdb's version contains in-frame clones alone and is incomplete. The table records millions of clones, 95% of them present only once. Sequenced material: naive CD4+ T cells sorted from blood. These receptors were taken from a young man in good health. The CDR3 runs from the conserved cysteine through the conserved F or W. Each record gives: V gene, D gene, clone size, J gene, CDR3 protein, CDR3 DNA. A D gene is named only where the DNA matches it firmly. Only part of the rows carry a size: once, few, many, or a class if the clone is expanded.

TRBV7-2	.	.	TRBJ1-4	CASSLPGFAEKLFF	TGTGCCAGCAGCTTACCAGGGTTTGCTGAAAAACTGTTTTTT
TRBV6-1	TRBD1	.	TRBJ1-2	CASSRAGGTYGYTF	TGTGCCAGCAGCAGGGCAGGGGGCACCTATGGCTACACCTTC
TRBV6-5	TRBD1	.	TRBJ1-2	CASSGTGQLYGYTF	TGTGCCAGCAGCGGTACGGGACAGCTCTATGGCTACACCTTC
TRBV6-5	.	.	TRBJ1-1	CASSQGAQGNTEAFF	TGTGCCAGCAGCCAAGGGGCACAGGGGAACACTGAAGCTTTCTTT
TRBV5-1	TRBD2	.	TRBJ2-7	CASSSGLAYEQYF	TGCGCCAGCAGCTCCGGACTAGCCTACGAGCAGTACTTC
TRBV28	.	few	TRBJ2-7	CASTGQEQYF	TGTGCCAGCACCGGACAGGAGCAGTACTTC
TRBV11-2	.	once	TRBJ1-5	CASSFGGNHQPQHF	TGTGCCAGCAGCTTCGGGGGAAACCATCAACCCCAGCATTTT
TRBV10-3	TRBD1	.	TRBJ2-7	CAIKGQDGYEQYF	TGTGCCATAAAGGGACAGGACGGATACGAGCAGTACTTC
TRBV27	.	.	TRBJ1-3	CASRSREGIGNTIYF	TGTGCCAGCAGATCCCGGGAAGGGATTGGAAACACCATATATTTT
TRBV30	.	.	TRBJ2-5	CAWSIPRMKGGSYQETQYF	TGTGCCTGGAGTATCCCACGTATGAAGGGTGGGTCCTACCAAGAGACCCAGTACTTC
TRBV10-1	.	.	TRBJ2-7	CAPPGYEQYF	TGCGCGCCCCCGGGTTACGAGCAGTACTTC
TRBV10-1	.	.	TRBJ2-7	CASSAGALEQYF	TGCGCCAGCAGTGCAGGGGCGCTCGAGCAGTACTTC
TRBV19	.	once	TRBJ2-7	CASSVETAYEQYF	TGTGCCAGTAGTGTCGAGACCGCCTACGAGCAGTACTTC
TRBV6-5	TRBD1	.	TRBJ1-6	CASSFSGGFSPLHF	TGTGCCAGCAGTTTTTCAGGGGGCTTTTCACCCCTCCACTTT
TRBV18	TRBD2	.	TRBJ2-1	CASSPGTSGMTSYNEQFF	TGTGCCAGCTCACCAGGGACTAGCGGGATGACGTCCTACAATGAGCAGTTCTTC
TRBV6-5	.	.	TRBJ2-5	CASSDSGLSGETQYF	TGTGCCAGCAGCGATAGTGGACTATCCGGGGAGACCCAGTACTTC
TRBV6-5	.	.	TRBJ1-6	CASSYLDNSPLHF	TGTGCCAGCAGTTACCTCGATAATTCACCCCTCCACTTT
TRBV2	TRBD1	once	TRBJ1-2	CANRGSNYGYTF	TGTGCCAACAGGGGATCTAACTATGGCTACACCTTC
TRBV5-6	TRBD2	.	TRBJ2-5	CASSISGRAGETQYF	TGTGCCAGCAGCATCAGCGGGAGGGCAGGGGAGACCCAGTACTTC
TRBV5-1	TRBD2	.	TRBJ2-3	CASSLAGTSGTDTQYF	TGCGCCAGCAGCTTGGCCGGGACTAGCGGGACTGATACGCAGTATTTT
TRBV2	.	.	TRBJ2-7	CASSVVDTYEQYF	TGTGCCAGCAGTGTTGTCGATACCTACGAGCAGTACTTC
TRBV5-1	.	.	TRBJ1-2	CASSLEQIYGYTF	TGCGCCAGCAGCTTGGAACAGATCTATGGCTACACCTTC
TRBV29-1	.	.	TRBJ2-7	CSAVDPPDEQYF	TGCAGCGCTGTTGACCCCCCAGACGAGCAGTACTTC
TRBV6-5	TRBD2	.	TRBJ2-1	CASASGTSGKNGQFF	TGTGCCAGCGCAAGCGGGACTAGCGGGAAAAATGGGCAGTTCTTC
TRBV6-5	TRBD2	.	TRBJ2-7	CASSYRKTSPYEQYF	TGTGCCAGCAGTTACCGAAAGACTAGCCCCTACGAGCAGTACTTC
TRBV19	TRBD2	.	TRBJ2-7	CASSTLAGVWYEQYF	TGTGCCAGTAGTACACTAGCGGGAGTATGGTACGAGCAGTACTTC
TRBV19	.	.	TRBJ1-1	CASSQTALNTEAFF	TGTGCCAGTAGCCAGACCGCTCTGAACACTGAAGCTTTCTTT
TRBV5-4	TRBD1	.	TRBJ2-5	CASSLGQGRETQYF	TGTGCCAGCAGCTTAGGACAGGGGAGAGAGACCCAGTACTTC
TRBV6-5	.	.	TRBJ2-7	CASTQGEQYF	TGTGCCAGCACCCAGGGCGAGCAGTACTTC
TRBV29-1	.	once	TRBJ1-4	CSVTPGSTNEKLFF	TGCAGCGTGACACCAGGTTCAACTAATGAAAAACTGTTTTTT
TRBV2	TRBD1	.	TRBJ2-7	CASSVVGGGEQYF	TGTGCCAGCAGTGTTGTAGGGGGCGGGGAGCAGTACTTC